These 2 T cell receptor beta chains originate from one sample sequenced in a study of blood T cell repertoires in COVID-19. Data came from immunoSEQ multiplex PCR; TCRdb stores just in-frame clones and leaves some out. Of some 89,000 clones in the sample, 90% were seen once. Sequencing was performed on peripheral blood. The receptors shown here come from a man in his fifties or sixties with acute or convalescent COVID-19.

The genes are TRBV7-2 and TRBJ1-4; D is ambiguous. The germline gives CDR1 SGHTA, CDR2 FQGNSA. The CDR3 extends over 16 amino acids. V dropped 2 bases and J dropped 0 bases, with 10 bases sitting between them. The chain's CDR3 is CASSLLSYATNEKLFF. The CDR3, as DNA: TGTGCCAGCAGCTTATTATCCTACGCAACTAATGAAAAACTGTTTTTT.

The CDR3 reads CASRGQGANTEAFF. The DNA of the CDR3 is TGCGCCAGCAGGGGACAGGGGGCAAACACTGAAGCTTTCTTT. This chain connects TRBV5-1 to TRBJ1-1, with 12 bases that match TRBD1. V was clipped by 5 bases and J by 2 bases; unmatched bases: 1. From germline, CDR1 is SGHRS and CDR2 YFSETQ. This CDR3 comprises 14 residues.